The entry below gives a single TCR beta chain sequence along with its context. Its antigen specificity is not known. Per-base quality was not reported, and no clone a single base away is much larger than it. TCRbeta CDR3 regions were amplified from genomic DNA using the immunoSEQ Assay, a bias-controlled multiplex PCR. The study's own analysis went as follows. Within the assay, amplification of reference gene primers was used to estimate how many nucleated cells each sample contained. To quantify the absolute abundance of each unique TCRbeta CDR3 rearrangement, sequence reads were collapsed and filtered. Productive Simpson clonality was computed per sample as the square root of Simpson's diversity index over productive rearrangements. Not all clones reach the TCRdb copy of this immuneACCESS table, which keeps in-frame sequences only. Checked studies attribute under half of the gap to unresolved V genes and leave the rest unexplained. V and J calls and clone size follow that table, whereas D and trimming were derived from the DNA. In this sample the table shows 190,000 or so clones, 87% of which occur a single time. The ten top clones hold 6.2% of the sample.

Samples from volunteer blood donors who had recovered from COVID-19 were contributed by a second Seattle source. Collaborating institutions collected whole blood in K2EDTA tubes following their own protocols. Collaborator samples were shipped for TCRbeta analysis as frozen whole blood, isolated PBMCs, or DNA extracted from either sample type. These data belong to a study of blood T cell repertoires in COVID-19 (dated by TCRdb to between 2020 and 2021). Describing the broader study: Collaborator samples came from the United States, Italy and Spain and covered acute and convalescent phases of COVID-19. The repertoires were released in a freely available public database intended as a resource for research on the immune response to SARS-CoV-2. Subjects who had been exposed to COVID-19, were actively infected with it, or had recovered from it provided the deeply sampled blood TCRbeta repertoires that made up the dataset. The prospective study material was composed of cDNA or gDNA derived from T cells, B-cell-depleted T cells, or PBMCs. A de-identified subject ID, COVID-19 status, age in years and sex were almost always included in the sample metadata. Samples came from the ongoing ImmuneRACE study (first 160 participants) plus 1,254 subjects from 6 global collaborators. HLA class I and class II types, where available, came from metadata supplied by the sample provider rather than from assay-based typing. The full study reports these points: The amount of clinical and demographic metadata varied by source and participant and was provided uncurated.

Inclusive of the bounding cysteine and phenylalanine, the CDR3 is 14 residues long. Only the CDR3 DNA is retained, 42 bases long and in frame from the first base. The germline V gene encodes CDR1 LNHDA and CDR2 SQIVND (reference sequence). V ends up 1 base short and J 5 bases short, with an unmatched junction base count of 3. Here the chain combines TRBV19 and TRBJ2-3; 7 bases in between match TRBD1. Specimen: peripheral blood. This receptor was taken from a man aged 55 to 70 who had recovered from COVID-19. The DNA reads TGTGCCAGTAGTATAGGACAGGGTCGAGATACGCAGTATTTT. This sequence encodes CASSIGQGRDTQYF. Outside the CDR3, residues come from the reference TRBV19 and TRBJ2-3 proteins, so the full variable domain is: DGGITQSPKYLFRKEGQNVTLSCEQNLNHDAMYWYRQDPGQGLRLIYYSQIVNDFQKGDIAEGYSVSREKKESFPLTVTSAQKNPTAFYLCASSIGQGRDTQYFGPGTRLTVL.